These 15 T cell receptor beta chains originate from one sample sequenced in a study of technical replicates of blood from a handful of donors. Generated by immunoSEQ multiplex PCR, the TCRdb table keeps only in-frame clones and is missing some. The sample lists around 78,000 clones, nearly 95% occurring once. Sequences were obtained from T cells isolated from PBMCs. These receptor sequences come from a human donor in good health.

V is TRBV2 and J is TRBJ1-2; D perhaps matches TRBD1 (6 bases). Germline V gives CDR1 SNHLY, CDR2 FYNNEI. The V end lost 1 base, the J end lost 14 bases, and 11 bases lay between the germline ends. The CDR3 is 11 residues long. CDR3 amino acids: CASSEGGRGTF. The CDR3 DNA sequence: TGTGCCAGCAGTGAAGGCGGCAGGGGAACCTTC.

The gene calls are TRBV6-5 and TRBJ2-7; no firm D call. The V gene's germline CDR1 is MNHEY and CDR2 SVGAGI. CDR3 size: 13 residues. Deletions cut 6 bases from V and 4 bases from J, with 13 bases between. The CDR3: CASSLPGLYEQYF. Written as DNA, the CDR3 is TGTGCCAGCAGCCTCCCCGGGTTATACGAGCAGTACTTC.

This clone came up once. This chain uses TRBV2 with TRBJ1-4; TRBD1 might be the D (6 bases). The germline gives CDR1 SNHLY, CDR2 FYNNEI. The CDR3 runs to 15 residues. V lost 6 bases to trimming and J lost 4 bases, with 15 bases between them. CDR3 sequence: CASREMDSGNEKLFF. CDR3 coding DNA: TGTGCCAGCAGGGAGATGGACAGCGGTAATGAAAAACTGTTTTTT.

The chain has TRBV15 and TRBJ1-2; TRBD1 agrees at 7 bases. The ends lost 0 bases at V and 4 bases at J; junction bases unmatched: 8. The CDR3 is 16 residues long. Germline V CDR1 and CDR2: LNHNV, YYDKDF (reference sequence). The CDR3 DNA reads as TGTGCCACCAGCAGAGACGGGACAGAAATCATCTATGGCTACACCTTC. It codes for CATSRDGTEIIYGYTF.

The chain recombines TRBV11-2 with TRBJ2-7; 11 nucleotides agree with TRBD1. Germline-derived CDR1 and CDR2 are SGHAT and FQNNGV. The V and J ends lost 5 bases and 0 bases, in that order; junction bases with no gene match: 6. The CDR3 sequence is 16 residues long. The CDR3 nucleotides read TGTGCCAGCAGCCGCCCGGGACAGGGGGTCTCCTACGAGCAGTACTTC. Translation gives CASSRPGQGVSYEQYF.

This chain links TRBV6-5 with TRBJ2-7, with 7 bases lining up with TRBD1. The CDR3 is 15 residues long. Germline lookup yields CDR1 MNHEY and CDR2 SVGAGI. The ends lost 0 bases at V and 3 bases at J; junction bases unmatched: 5. DNA for the CDR3: TGTGCCAGCAGTTACTCGGGACAGACTCTCTACGAGCAGTACTTC. It encodes CASSYSGQTLYEQYF.

This chain joins TRBV18 and TRBJ1-6; D gene unclear. The germline gives CDR1 KGHSH, CDR2 LQKENI. Trimming shortened V by 5 bases and J by 8 bases, and 7 bases separated the two germline ends. The CDR3 consists of 12 residues. The CDR3 region is CASSTGDSPLHF. The CDR3 DNA reads TGTGCCAGCTCAACCGGGGATTCACCCCTCCACTTT. The whole variable domain, remainder taken from reference TRBV18 and TRBJ1-6, is NAGVMQNPRHLVRRRGQEARLRCSPMKGHSHVYWYRQLPEEGLKFMVYLQKENIIDESGMPKERFSAEFPKEGPSILRIQQVVRGDSAAYFCASSTGDSPLHFGNGTRLTVT.

The rearrangement joins TRBV7-2 to TRBJ1-1; no definite D call. V was pared by 4 bases and J by 7 bases, with 13 bases between. The CDR3 is 13 amino acids. Germline V gene lookup returns CDR1 SGHTA and CDR2 FQGNSA. CDR3: CASSSPGSGEAFF. The CDR3 DNA sequence: TGTGCCAGCAGCTCCCCCGGGAGTGGTGAAGCTTTCTTT.

This clone has only a few counts. The chain links TRBV14 to TRBJ1-2; tentative D call: TRBD1 (5 bases). V lost 2 bases and J lost 4, with 17 bases in between. The germline CDR1 and CDR2 sequences are SGHDN and FVKESK. This CDR3 is 16 amino acids long. CDR3 DNA sequence: TGTGCCAGCAGCCAAATTGGACACCTAAATCTCTATGGCTACACCTTC. Residues: CASSQIGHLNLYGYTF.

This chain uses TRBV11-3 with TRBJ2-1; 9 nucleotides align to TRBD1. Trimming removed 4 bases from V and 9 bases from J; junction bases left unmatched: 7. CDR3 length: 14 amino acids. Looked up from germline, CDR1 is SGHNT and CDR2 is YENEEA. As DNA, the CDR3 is TGTGCCAGCAGCTCCGGGACAGGGTCCCCTGAGCAGTTCTTC. This encodes CASSSGTGSPEQFF.

The chain carries TRBV14 and TRBJ2-2, with 10 bases that match TRBD1. Germline V gene sequence: CDR1 SGHDN, CDR2 FVKESK. J was trimmed by 7 bases and V by 5 bases; bases with no gene match: 13. The CDR3 consists of 17 residues. The CDR3 DNA sequence: TGTGCCAGCAGCTGGGACAGGGGAATCCACGGGCTCGGGGAGCTGTTTTTT. Its protein is CASSWDRGIHGLGELFF.

This chain connects TRBV5-1 to TRBJ2-1; 7 nucleotides match TRBD2. The length of the CDR3 is 16 residues. Germline lookup yields CDR1 SGHRS and CDR2 YFSETQ. With V trimmed by 1 base and J by 2 bases, 6 bases remained unmatched. CDR3 loop: CASSLSGKEAYNEQFF. CDR3 nucleotides: TGCGCCAGCAGCTTGAGCGGGAAGGAGGCCTACAATGAGCAGTTCTTC.

V usage is TRBV27 and J usage is TRBJ2-5, with no clear D. V was pared by 2 bases and J by 7 bases, with 8 bases between. This CDR3 spans 12 amino acids. Germline-derived CDR1 and CDR2 are MNHEY and SMNVEV (reference sequence). The CDR3, as DNA: TGTGCCAGCAGTTTAGACAAGGTGACCCAGTACTTC. Translation: CASSLDKVTQYF.

The rearrangement links TRBV28 to TRBJ2-3; a possible D gene is TRBD1 (5 bases). V lost 0 bases to trimming and J lost 8 bases, with 24 bases between them. Germline CDR1 is MDHEN and CDR2 is SYDVKM. This CDR3 comprises 18 residues. The CDR3 nucleotides read TGTGCCAGCAGTTTATGGCCAAGGACATCCTTCCCCCCCAGTACGCAGTATTTT. It is translated as CASSLWPRTSFPPSTQYF.

The chain combines TRBV11-3 with TRBJ1-1; D remains ambiguous. This CDR3 comprises 12 residues. The germline V gene has CDR1 SGHNT and CDR2 YENEEA. The V and J ends lost 1 base and 4 bases respectively, with 4 bases between them. This CDR3 is CASSLAGTEAFF. For the CDR3, the DNA is TGTGCCAGCAGCTTAGCGGGCACTGAAGCTTTCTTT.